The rows below give T cell receptor beta chains drawn from one sample of a study of blood T cells in healthy people across ages. TCRdb itself ran the 5' RACE reads through MiXCR, one entry per CDR3 protein. The top ten hold roughly 25% of the sample, which has about 830,000 distinct CDR3 sequences, around 62% seen once. Sequenced sample: blood. The receptors were sampled from a young man in good health. The CDR3 runs from the conserved cysteine through the conserved F or W. Each record gives: clone size, J gene, V gene, D gene, CDR3 protein, CDR3 DNA. D genes are given only for firm matches. The listing skips clone size in some rows; elsewhere it reads once, few, many or a size class.

size: few
J: TRBJ1-2
V: TRBV29-1
D: .
CDR3: CSVGGPLTNYGYTF
DNA: TGCAGCGTTGGTGGACCCCTCACTAACTATGGCTACACCTTC

size: few
J: TRBJ2-7
V: TRBV20-1
D: .
CDR3: CSAQGLYEQYF
DNA: TGCAGTGCCCAAGGCCTTTACGAGCAGTACTTC

size: .
J: TRBJ2-1
V: TRBV7-2
D: TRBD1
CDR3: CASSPGQGAREQFF
DNA: TGTGCCAGCAGCCCGGGACAGGGTGCAAGGGAGCAGTTCTTC

size: .
J: TRBJ2-5
V: TRBV6-2/TRBV6-3
D: .
CDR3: CASSYSQGRPSKETQYF
DNA: TGTGCCAGCAGTTACAGCCAGGGCAGGCCGAGTAAAGAGACCCAGTACTTC

size: .
J: TRBJ2-5
V: TRBV4-3
D: .
CDR3: CASSRFRWGETQYF
DNA: TGCGCCAGCAGCCGATTCCGATGGGGGGAGACCCAGTACTTC

size: .
J: TRBJ2-7
V: TRBV27
D: TRBD1
CDR3: CASSTDREWNEQYF
DNA: TGTGCCAGCAGTACAGACAGGGAATGGAACGAGCAGTACTTC

size: few
J: TRBJ2-5
V: TRBV7-3
D: .
CDR3: CASSRSKTETQYF
DNA: TGTGCCAGCAGCCGTAGTAAAACAGAGACCCAGTACTTC

size: .
J: TRBJ2-3
V: TRBV7-2
D: TRBD2
CDR3: CASSTVLAGVDTQYF
DNA: TGTGCCAGTTCAACCGTCCTAGCGGGGGTGGATACGCAGTATTTT

size: .
J: TRBJ1-4
V: TRBV27
D: .
CDR3: CASSFRPGGEKLFF
DNA: TGTGCCAGCAGTTTCCGGCCGGGAGGGGAAAAACTGTTTTTT

size: .
J: TRBJ2-1
V: TRBV9
D: TRBD2
CDR3: CASSVYLAGGYNEQFF
DNA: TGTGCCAGCAGCGTTTACCTAGCGGGGGGCTACAATGAGCAGTTCTTC

size: .
J: TRBJ2-1
V: TRBV3-1
D: .
CDR3: CASSQEDRAPRNEQFF
DNA: TGTGCCAGCAGCCAAGAGGATCGAGCCCCCCGGAATGAGCAGTTCTTC

size: few
J: TRBJ2-3
V: TRBV12-3/TRBV12-4
D: TRBD2
CDR3: CASRELAGFTDTQYF
DNA: TGTGCCAGCAGGGAACTAGCGGGGTTCACAGATACGCAGTATTTT

size: .
J: TRBJ2-3
V: TRBV10-3
D: .
CDR3: CVISESMGEYTDTQYF
DNA: TGTGTCATCAGTGAGTCGATGGGGGAATACACAGATACGCAGTATTTT

size: .
J: TRBJ2-6
V: TRBV7-8
D: .
CDR3: CASTTYTSYSGANVLTF
DNA: TGTGCCAGCACCACGTATACATCGTACTCTGGGGCCAACGTCCTGACTTTC

size: .
J: TRBJ1-5
V: TRBV24-1
D: TRBD1
CDR3: CATSDRNRGTRSQPQHF
DNA: TGTGCCACCAGTGATCGCAACAGGGGTACAAGGAGTCAGCCCCAGCATTTT

size: once
J: TRBJ2-1
V: TRBV4-3
D: .
CDR3: CASSQGPGFSLRDEQFF
DNA: TGCGCCAGCAGCCAAGGCCCCGGATTCTCGCTGAGGGATGAGCAGTTCTTC

size: few
J: TRBJ2-4
V: TRBV7-9
D: .
CDR3: CASSPPDSKNIQYF
DNA: TGTGCCAGCAGCCCTCCGGACAGCAAAAACATTCAGTACTTC

size: .
J: TRBJ2-1
V: TRBV7-9
D: .
CDR3: CASSLGIREQFF
DNA: TGTGCCAGCAGCTTAGGTATCCGTGAGCAGTTCTTC

size: .
J: TRBJ1-4
V: TRBV12-3/TRBV12-4
D: .
CDR3: CASSFREQGGVNEKLFF
DNA: TGTGCCAGCAGTTTCCGGGAACAAGGGGGAGTTAATGAAAAACTGTTTTTT

size: .
J: TRBJ2-2
V: TRBV4-3
D: .
CDR3: CASSQDNRNTGELFF
DNA: TGCGCCAGCAGCCAAGACAACAGGAACACTGGGGAGCTGTTTTTT

size: .
J: TRBJ2-1
V: TRBV20-1
D: TRBD2
CDR3: CSATGLVGYNEQFF
DNA: TGCAGTGCAACGGGACTAGTGGGTTACAATGAGCAGTTCTTC

size: .
J: TRBJ2-5
V: TRBV27
D: .
CDR3: CASNSLGEETQYF
DNA: TGTGCCAGCAACTCTTTAGGGGAAGAGACCCAGTACTTC

size: once
J: TRBJ2-2
V: TRBV11-2
D: .
CDR3: CASSLRGVDTGELFF
DNA: TGTGCCAGCAGCTTACGTGGAGTCGACACCGGGGAGCTGTTTTTT

size: few
J: TRBJ1-5
V: TRBV15
D: TRBD1
CDR3: CATSILTGAPNQPQHF
DNA: TGTGCCACCAGCATACTTACAGGGGCCCCCAATCAGCCCCAGCATTTT

size: few
J: TRBJ2-1
V: TRBV20-1
D: .
CDR3: CSASGQTNEQFF
DNA: TGCAGTGCTAGCGGACAGACCAATGAGCAGTTCTTC

size: once
J: TRBJ2-7
V: TRBV27
D: .
CDR3: CASSAGDGPYEQYF
DNA: TGTGCCAGCAGCGCCGGGGACGGACCATACGAGCAGTACTTC

size: .
J: TRBJ1-2
V: TRBV5-1
D: .
CDR3: CASSSGRENGYTF
DNA: TGCGCCAGCAGCTCCGGGAGAGAAAATGGCTACACCTTC

size: few
J: TRBJ2-7
V: TRBV12-3/TRBV12-4
D: TRBD2
CDR3: CASSFGGGYNEQYF
DNA: TGTGCCAGCAGTTTTGGGGGGGGGTACAACGAGCAGTACTTC

size: few
J: TRBJ1-5
V: TRBV20-1
D: TRBD1
CDR3: CSARDAVQQGAYQPQHF
DNA: TGCAGTGCTAGAGATGCCGTACAACAGGGGGCTTATCAGCCCCAGCATTTT

size: .
J: TRBJ2-3
V: TRBV4-3
D: .
CDR3: CASSQEQERAFYTQYF
DNA: TGCGCCAGCAGCCAAGAACAAGAGCGGGCGTTCTATACGCAGTATTTT

size: .
J: TRBJ2-3
V: TRBV10-3
D: .
CDR3: CAISGATDTQYF
DNA: TGTGCCATTTCAGGGGCCACAGATACGCAGTATTTT

size: .
J: TRBJ1-1
V: TRBV7-2
D: .
CDR3: CASSLALRNTEAFF
DNA: TGTGCCAGCAGCTTAGCGCTCAGGAATACTGAAGCTTTCTTT

size: .
J: TRBJ1-1
V: TRBV15
D: .
CDR3: CATSRDGGFDTEAFF
DNA: TGTGCCACCAGCAGAGATGGGGGTTTCGACACTGAAGCTTTCTTT

size: few
J: TRBJ1-2
V: TRBV6-6
D: .
CDR3: CASSYPDDGYTF
DNA: TGTGCCAGCAGTTACCCGGATGATGGCTACACCTTC

size: few
J: TRBJ1-2
V: TRBV2
D: .
CDR3: CASSEGRRSYGYTF
DNA: TGTGCCAGCAGTGAGGGTCGGCGGTCCTATGGCTACACCTTC

size: .
J: TRBJ2-3
V: TRBV7-2
D: TRBD2
CDR3: CASRFGGTSSDTQYF
DNA: TGTGCCAGCAGATTTGGCGGGACTAGCTCAGATACGCAGTATTTT

size: .
J: TRBJ2-7
V: TRBV27
D: .
CDR3: CASSLSGLEQYF
DNA: TGTGCCAGCAGTTTATCCGGGCTCGAGCAGTACTTC

size: few
J: TRBJ2-7
V: TRBV4-3
D: TRBD1
CDR3: CASSQVATGGPPYEQYF
DNA: TGCGCCAGCAGCCAAGTCGCGACAGGGGGACCGCCCTACGAGCAGTACTTC

size: few
J: TRBJ2-1
V: TRBV12-3/TRBV12-4
D: .
CDR3: CASSSHNEQFF
DNA: TGTGCCAGCAGTTCACATAATGAGCAGTTCTTC

size: few
J: TRBJ2-7
V: TRBV4-3
D: .
CDR3: CASSQDRSRGVIAYEQYF
DNA: TGCGCCAGCAGCCAAGATCGATCCCGGGGAGTTATTGCCTACGAGCAGTACTTC

size: .
J: TRBJ2-3
V: TRBV12-3/TRBV12-4
D: TRBD1
CDR3: CASSPGTGDFPDTQYF
DNA: TGTGCCAGCAGTCCTGGGACAGGGGACTTCCCAGATACGCAGTATTTT

size: .
J: TRBJ2-3
V: TRBV27
D: .
CDR3: CASSLSSGFSSTDTQYF
DNA: TGTGCCAGCAGTTTATCGAGCGGTTTTTCTAGCACAGATACGCAGTATTTT

size: few
J: TRBJ2-7
V: TRBV29-1
D: TRBD2
CDR3: CSVETSGGAYEQYF
DNA: TGCAGCGTTGAGACCAGCGGGGGGGCCTACGAGCAGTACTTC

size: .
J: TRBJ1-2
V: TRBV6-5
D: .
CDR3: CASSYSKTLNYGYTF
DNA: TGTGCCAGCAGTTACTCGAAGACCTTAAACTATGGCTACACCTTC

size: few
J: TRBJ1-5
V: TRBV7-6
D: .
CDR3: CASSLNVDQPQHF
DNA: TGTGCCAGCAGCTTAAATGTCGATCAGCCCCAGCATTTT

size: few
J: TRBJ1-2
V: TRBV12-3/TRBV12-4
D: .
CDR3: CASRLRVRGYGYTF
DNA: TGTGCCAGCCGCCTCAGGGTGAGAGGGTATGGCTACACCTTC

size: .
J: TRBJ2-7
V: TRBV27
D: .
CDR3: CTSGLTPYEQYF
DNA: TGTACCTCGGGACTGACCCCCTACGAGCAGTACTTC

size: .
J: TRBJ2-1
V: TRBV15
D: TRBD2
CDR3: CATSREMAGGDEFF
DNA: TGTGCCACCAGCAGAGAAATGGCGGGGGGGGACGAGTTCTTC

size: many
J: TRBJ1-2
V: TRBV29-1
D: TRBD1
CDR3: CSVGDSNYGYTF
DNA: TGCAGCGTTGGGGACAGTAACTATGGCTACACCTTC

size: few
J: TRBJ2-1
V: TRBV7-2
D: .
CDR3: CASSQGGRAGYNEQFF
DNA: TGTGCCAGCAGCCAAGGGGGACGAGCGGGCTACAATGAGCAGTTCTTC

size: .
J: TRBJ2-3
V: TRBV7-8
D: TRBD2
CDR3: CASSLGFGGTRRPAYF
DNA: TGTGCCAGCAGCTTAGGTTTCGGGGGGACCCGCCGCCCCGCGTATTTT

size: .
J: TRBJ2-2
V: TRBV28
D: TRBD2
CDR3: CASRPNTGGNTGELFF
DNA: TGTGCCAGCAGACCGAACACGGGGGGGAACACCGGGGAGCTGTTTTTT

size: few
J: TRBJ2-7
V: TRBV20-1
D: TRBD2
CDR3: CSARTSGGHGSYEQYF
DNA: TGCAGTGCTAGGACTAGCGGGGGCCACGGTTCCTACGAGCAGTACTTC

size: .
J: TRBJ2-1
V: TRBV15
D: .
CDR3: CATSRGTSANEQFF
DNA: TGTGCCACCAGCCGCGGGACTTCGGCGAATGAGCAGTTCTTC